This T cell receptor beta chain was found in a study of monozygotic twins with inflammatory bowel disease. Whole blood that had not undergone T cell sorting provided the isolated total RNA. From the 5' RACE reads, TCRdb lists one entry per CDR3 protein and no DNA. The repertoire table contains some 170,000 distinct CDR3 sequences. Study-wide points: The analysis yielded no support for one strong signal or clonotype associated with IBD.

CDR3 length: 14 residues. The germline gives CDR1 MNHEY, CDR2 SMNVEV (reference sequence). On this clonotype: Its target is unknown.

The sequence came from a human donor with ulcerative colitis or Crohn's disease, or a healthy co-twin of an affected twin (not recorded which). Sequenced material: blood. The chain combines TRBV27 with TRBJ2-7; TCRdb reports TRBD1, a call that lacks DNA to check it against. This CDR3 reads CASSPAPEAYEQYF.